These 32 T cell receptor beta chains were sequenced from one sample in a study of blood T cell repertoires in COVID-19 (TCRdb year 2020). The protocol used for the library was the immunoSEQ multiplex PCR assay. Held by TCRdb, this immuneACCESS table contains in-frame sequences only and omits some clones. Under half of the omission traces to an unresolved V gene where checked; the cause of the rest is unknown. The sample has approximately 300,000 clones on record, over 75% of them singletons. The ten biggest clones cover about 7% of the sample. Material for sequencing was peripheral blood. Receptors originate from a woman between 25 and 40 years old with COVID-19, enrolled during active disease.

The chain recombines TRBV7-3 with TRBJ2-7; 10 bases map to TRBD1. Germline trimming cut 1 base from V and 6 bases from J; bases unmatched to any gene: 3. Germline V CDR1 and CDR2: SGHTA, FQGTGA. The CDR3 runs to 14 residues. The CDR3: CASSLMGQGSEQYF. Here the CDR3 DNA reads TGTGCCAGCAGCTTAATGGGACAGGGGTCCGAGCAGTACTTC. The whole variable domain, remainder taken from reference TRBV7-3 and TRBJ2-7, is GAGVSQTPSNKVTEKGKYVELRCDPISGHTALYWYRQSLGQGPEFLIYFQGTGAADDSGLPNDRFFAVRPEGSVSTLKIQRTERGDSAVYLCASSLMGQGSEQYFGPGTRLTVT.

This sequence joins TRBV28 and TRBJ1-1, with 8 bases identical to TRBD1. V shed 7 bases, J shed 5 bases, and the junction held 15 bases outside the gene matches. The CDR3 runs 16 residues. The germline CDR1 and CDR2 sequences are MDHEN and SYDVKM. CDR3 region: CASILAGAGGLTEAFF. In DNA, the CDR3 is TGTGCCAGCATCCTTGCCGGGGCAGGGGGCCTAACTGAAGCTTTCTTT.

The V call is TRBV3-1 (or the pseudogene TRBV3-2), the J call TRBJ1-4; TRBD1 matches 11 bases. The germline gives CDR1 LGHDT, CDR2 YNNKEL (reference sequence). CDR3 length: 15 residues. V trimming: 4 bases; J trimming: 7 bases; junction bases outside the gene matches: 5. The CDR3 here is CASSRPGTGGEKLFF. CDR3 DNA: TGTGCCAGCAGCCGTCCCGGGACAGGGGGTGAAAAACTGTTTTTT.

The J gene is TRBJ1-3, the V gene TRBV28, with D possibly matching TRBD1 (6 bases). Trimming pared 6 bases from V and 7 bases from J, leaving 28 bases between. Germline CDR1 reads MDHEN; CDR2 reads SYDVKM. CDR3 length equals 18 residues. The CDR3 DNA is TGTGCCAGCAGCTCCCGGACCCCCTACAGGGCCCTTGGGAACACCATATATTTT. It translates to CASSSRTPYRALGNTIYF.

The chain joins TRBV28 to TRBJ2-7, with D possibly TRBD2 on 5 matching bases. This CDR3 has 14 residues. The V end lost 6 bases, the J end lost 0 bases, and 12 bases lay between the germline ends. Germline-derived CDR1 and CDR2 are MDHEN and SYDVKM. The CDR3 protein is CASSILGSSYEQYF. In nucleotides, the CDR3 is TGTGCCAGCAGCATACTGGGGAGCTCCTACGAGCAGTACTTC.

V usage is TRBV5-1 and J usage is TRBJ1-2, with TRBD1 matching over 7 bases. Germline CDR1 and CDR2: SGHRS and YFSETQ. The CDR3 consists of 14 residues. The ends lost 0 bases at V and 8 bases at J; junction bases unmatched: 7. CDR3 sequence (DNA): TGCGCCAGCAGCTTGGACAGGGGCCGAAAGGGCTACACCTTC. Its translation: CASSLDRGRKGYTF.

The chain couples TRBV19 to TRBJ2-5; the match to TRBD2 covers 12 bases. Trimming removed 2 bases from V and 2 bases from J; junction bases left unmatched: 6. Germline V CDR1 and CDR2: LNHDA, SQIVND (reference sequence). The CDR3 sequence is 17 residues long. This CDR3 is CASSISGLAGIQETQYF. CDR3 bases: TGTGCCAGTAGTATATCTGGACTAGCGGGAATACAAGAGACCCAGTACTTC.

The J gene is TRBJ1-5, the V gene TRBV19; D is unresolved. Per the germline V gene, CDR1 is LNHDA and CDR2 is SQIVND (reference sequence). With 0 bases removed from V and 2 bases from J, the gap between germline ends came to 14 bases. The CDR3 runs to 17 residues. In nucleotides, the CDR3 is TGTGCCAGTAGTATAGATGGTCAGGAGGTGGGCAATCAGCCCCAGCATTTT. As protein: CASSIDGQEVGNQPQHF.

The V gene is TRBV19, the J gene TRBJ1-1, with D tentatively TRBD1 (6 bases). The CDR3 contains 14 residues. V lost 5 bases and J 2 bases, leaving 12 bases between the germline ends. The germline CDR1 and CDR2 sequences are LNHDA and SQIVND (reference sequence). The CDR3 bases are TGTGCCAGTAGTCCGCGGACAGCCAACACTGAAGCTTTCTTT. It specifies CASSPRTANTEAFF.

This rearrangement joins TRBV27 to TRBJ1-2; D may be TRBD1 (5 bases). V lost 3 bases and J lost 5, with 22 bases in between. Germline lookup yields CDR1 MNHEY and CDR2 SMNVEV (reference sequence). The CDR3 has 17 residues. The CDR3 DNA is TGTGCCAGCAGTTTTACGGGAAATTGGGGGGAATGGTATGGCTACACCTTC. As protein: CASSFTGNWGEWYGYTF.

The chain recombines TRBV4-1 with TRBJ1-6, with TRBD1 matching over 7 bases. The CDR3 consists of 13 residues. In germline, CDR1 is MGHRA, CDR2 YSYEKL. J lost 10 bases, V lost 6 bases, and 6 bases had no gene match. The CDR3 region is CASSLTGWSPLHF. As DNA, the CDR3 is TGCGCCAGCAGTTTGACAGGGTGGTCACCCCTCCACTTT.

The V call is TRBV9, the J call TRBJ2-1; 15 positions match TRBD2. The CDR3 consists of 18 residues. The V segment lost 4 bases and the J segment 4 bases; nucleotides outside the gene matches: 9. The germline V gene has CDR1 SGDLS and CDR2 YYNGEE. The DNA of the CDR3 is TGTGCCAGCAGCACGGGACTAGCGGGGGGTGGTGGATACAATGAGCAGTTCTTC. Its protein is CASSTGLAGGGGYNEQFF.

The chain uses TRBV11-2 and TRBJ1-3, with a possible D match to TRBD1 (6 bases). Trimming shortened V by 1 base and J by 2 bases, and 15 bases separated the two germline ends. This CDR3 has 17 amino acids. CDR1 SGHAT and CDR2 FQNNGV come from the germline V gene. The CDR3 sequence: CASSLGNRAFAGNTIYF. The CDR3 DNA follows: TGTGCCAGCAGCTTAGGGAACAGGGCGTTCGCTGGAAACACCATATATTTT. The whole variable domain, filled in from reference TRBV11-2 and TRBJ1-3, reads EAGVAQSPRYKIIEKRQSVAFWCNPISGHATLYWYQQILGQGPKLLIQFQNNGVVDDSQLPKDRFSAERLKGVDSTLKIQPAKLEDSAVYLCASSLGNRAFAGNTIYFGEGSWLTVV.

The V call is TRBV7-2, the J call TRBJ1-1, with 7 positions matching TRBD1. The CDR3 consists of 14 residues. The V gene end was trimmed by 6 bases and the J gene end by 4 bases; junction bases not matched to a gene: 8. CDR1 SGHTA and CDR2 FQGNSA come from the germline V gene. In DNA, the CDR3 is TGTGCCAGCAGGCGCCAGACAGGGACCACTGAAGCTTTCTTT. This translates into CASRRQTGTTEAFF.

The rearrangement links TRBV5-6 to TRBJ1-4; TRBD1 matches 7 bases. After removal of 3 bases from V and 0 bases from J, the junction contained 8 bases not matched to a gene. This CDR3 has 17 amino acids. Germline V gene sequence: CDR1 SGHDT, CDR2 YYEEEE. The CDR3 nucleotides read TGTGCCAGCAGCTCCCGGGACAGAGACGCAACTAATGAAAAACTGTTTTTT. Translated, it gives CASSSRDRDATNEKLFF.

V and J are TRBV5-1 and TRBJ1-1; D might be TRBD1 (5 bases). The CDR3 covers 13 residues. From germline, CDR1 is SGHRS and CDR2 YFSETQ. V was clipped by 0 bases and J by 4 bases, with 7 bases between them. CDR3 nucleotide sequence: TGCGCCAGCAGCTTGGATGGGGCCACTGAAGCTTTCTTT. Its protein is CASSLDGATEAFF.

The chain uses TRBV9 and TRBJ2-7, with a possible D match to TRBD2 (6 bases). The V gene lost 0 bases and the J gene lost 5 bases, with 12 bases spanning the gap. The CDR3 runs to 14 residues. Germline V gene data show CDR1 as SGDLS and CDR2 as YYNGEE. CDR3 nucleotides: TGTGCCAGCAGCGTAGACGGGAGAGGGGACGAGCAGTACTTC. Translated, it gives CASSVDGRGDEQYF.

The V call is TRBV5-6, the J call TRBJ1-1; TRBD1 might be the D (6 bases). The CDR3 has 14 amino acids. The germline CDR1 and CDR2 sequences are SGHDT and YYEEEE. Trimming shortened V by 2 bases and J by 3 bases, and 11 bases separated the two germline ends. CDR3 sequence (DNA): TGTGCCAGCAGCTTACAGGGTCGGTACACTGAAGCTTTCTTT. The encoded protein is CASSLQGRYTEAFF.

This chain links TRBV5-1 with TRBJ1-2; possible D gene TRBD1, 5 bases. The CDR3 covers 15 residues. The V end was cut by 3 bases, the J end by 1 base, with 13 bases between. CDR1 SGHRS and CDR2 YFSETQ come from the germline V gene. The CDR3 bases are TGCGCCAGCAGCTGGGGGGACGGCTTTAACTATGGCTACACCTTC. This translates into CASSWGDGFNYGYTF.

V and J are TRBV7-9 and TRBJ2-2; 12 bases align to TRBD1. Per germline, CDR1 SEHNR and CDR2 FQNEAQ (reference sequence). The ends lost 4 bases at V and 7 bases at J; junction bases unmatched: 7. CDR3 length: 16 residues. Here the CDR3 DNA reads TGTGCCAGCAGCTCCCGGGGGACAGGGGGCGGCGGGGAGCTGTTTTTT. Protein: CASSSRGTGGGGELFF.

The chain carries TRBV28 and TRBJ1-6; 7 bases are a match to TRBD1. V trimming: 2 bases; J trimming: 10 bases; junction bases outside the gene matches: 5. Germline V CDR1 and CDR2: MDHEN, SYDVKM. This CDR3 is built from 14 residues. CDR3: CASSLQGGDSPLHF. The CDR3 coding sequence is TGTGCCAGCAGTTTACAAGGGGGCGACTCACCCCTCCACTTT.

V usage is TRBV5-1 and J usage is TRBJ2-5; the match to TRBD2 covers 9 bases. This CDR3 region has 15 residues. V trimming: 2 bases; J trimming: 5 bases; junction bases outside the gene matches: 7. CDR1 and CDR2 from the germline V gene are SGHRS and YFSETQ. The DNA of the CDR3 is TGCGCCAGCAGCTTAAATCTAGCGGGACTGGAGACCCAGTACTTC. This gives the protein CASSLNLAGLETQYF.

V gene TRBV9 combines with J gene TRBJ2-1, with D uncertain. The CDR3 extends over 17 amino acids. CDR1 and CDR2 (germline): SGDLS, YYNGEE. V lost 0 bases and J lost 0, with 13 bases in between. CDR3 in DNA: TGTGCCAGCAGCGTAGCGTGGCGGTCGAGCTCCTACAATGAGCAGTTCTTC. Its translation is CASSVAWRSSSYNEQFF.

The chain couples TRBV11-2 to TRBJ2-5; 12 nucleotides line up with TRBD2. Trimming at V came to 5 bases and at J to 4 bases, leaving 5 bases not matched to a gene. Germline V gives CDR1 SGHAT, CDR2 FQNNGV. The CDR3 has 15 residues. Written as DNA, the CDR3 is TGTGCCAGCAGCGCCGAGGGACTAGCGGGAGAGACCCAGTACTTC. Protein sequence: CASSAEGLAGETQYF.

The rearrangement links TRBV6-1 to TRBJ2-1, with 7 bases matching TRBD2. Germline lookup yields CDR1 MNHNS and CDR2 SASEGT. V dropped 1 base and J dropped 6; count of bases not matched to a gene: 12. The CDR3 loop spans 17 amino acids. The CDR3: CASSEGSWGRASNEQFF. CDR3 nucleotide sequence: TGTGCCAGCAGTGAAGGGTCTTGGGGGAGGGCCTCCAATGAGCAGTTCTTC.

V usage is TRBV6-5 and J usage is TRBJ2-3; TRBD2 matches 10 bases. V lost 6 bases and J lost 1; bases outside the gene matches: 1. The CDR3 has 14 residues. Per the germline V gene, CDR1 is MNHEY and CDR2 is SVGAGI. The CDR3 region is CASRGTSGTDTQYF. The CDR3, as DNA: TGTGCCAGCAGGGGGACTAGCGGCACAGATACGCAGTATTTT.

The chain combines TRBV5-1 with TRBJ1-2; D is undetermined. Germline-derived CDR1 and CDR2 are SGHRS and YFSETQ. The germline V and J ends were trimmed by 2 bases and 1 base, with 15 bases remaining between them. There are 16 residues in the CDR3. CDR3 amino acids: CASSFVSTGNNYGYTF. The CDR3 DNA reads TGCGCCAGCAGCTTCGTATCGACGGGAAATAACTATGGCTACACCTTC.

This clone was seen just once. The chain carries TRBV4-2 and TRBJ2-2; 7 bases are a match to TRBD1. With 1 base clipped from V and 3 bases from J, the junction kept 2 bases outside the gene matches. CDR1 and CDR2 from the germline V gene are LGHNA and YNFKEQ. The CDR3 has 15 residues. The CDR3 sequence is CASSQVGGDTGELFF. The CDR3 DNA follows: TGTGCCAGCAGCCAAGTAGGGGGCGACACCGGGGAGCTGTTTTTT.

This chain joins TRBV9 and TRBJ2-4; 9 bases match TRBD1. This CDR3 contains 14 residues. The J segment lost 7 bases and the V segment lost 0 bases, leaving 2 bases of the junction unmatched. Per germline, CDR1 SGDLS and CDR2 YYNGEE. The CDR3 sequence: CASSVGQGGNIQYF. CDR3 DNA: TGTGCCAGCAGCGTAGGACAGGGGGGCAACATTCAGTACTTC.

This chain connects TRBV2 to TRBJ2-7; 10 bases line up with TRBD1. Germline trimming cut 4 bases from V and 3 bases from J; bases unmatched to any gene: 9. CDR1 is SNHLY and CDR2 is FYNNEI in the germline V gene. This CDR3 spans 16 amino acids. DNA of the CDR3: TGTGCCAGCAGTGGGTCTCGGGACAGGGGATACTACGAGCAGTACTTC. Its translation: CASSGSRDRGYYEQYF.

This clone was observed a few times. Other DNA sequences from this sample encode an identical CDR3 as well. The chain uses TRBV28 and TRBJ1-5; TRBD1 agrees at 7 bases. V was pared by 6 bases and J by 3 bases, with 5 bases of the junction left unmatched. Germline values: CDR1 MDHEN, CDR2 SYDVKM. This CDR3 is 14 amino acids long. The CDR3 loop reads CASRMTGNNQPQHF. CDR3 bases: TGTGCCAGCAGGATGACAGGGAACAATCAGCCCCAGCATTTT.

In this sample, this clone turned up once. The chain combines TRBV5-4 with TRBJ1-2; perhaps TRBD1 as D (6 bases). CDR1 is SGHNT and CDR2 is YYREEE in the germline V gene (reference sequence). The V end was cut by 4 bases, the J end by 5 bases, with 15 bases between. The CDR3 has 14 residues. The CDR3 protein is CASSDGQKLYGYTF. Here the CDR3 DNA reads TGTGCCAGCAGCGACGGACAGAAGCTTTATGGCTACACCTTC.